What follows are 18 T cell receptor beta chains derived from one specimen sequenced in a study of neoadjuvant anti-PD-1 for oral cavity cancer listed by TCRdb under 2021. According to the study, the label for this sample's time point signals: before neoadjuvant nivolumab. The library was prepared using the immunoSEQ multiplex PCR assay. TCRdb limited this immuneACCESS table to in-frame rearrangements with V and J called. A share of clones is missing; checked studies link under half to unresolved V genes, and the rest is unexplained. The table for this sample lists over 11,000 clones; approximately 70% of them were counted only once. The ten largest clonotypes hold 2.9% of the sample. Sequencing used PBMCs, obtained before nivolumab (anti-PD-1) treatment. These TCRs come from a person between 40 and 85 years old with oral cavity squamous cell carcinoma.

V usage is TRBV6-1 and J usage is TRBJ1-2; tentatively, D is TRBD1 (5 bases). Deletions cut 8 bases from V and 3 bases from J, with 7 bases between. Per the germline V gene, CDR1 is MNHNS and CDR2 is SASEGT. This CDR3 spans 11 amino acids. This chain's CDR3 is CASGGYYGYTF. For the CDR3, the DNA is TGTGCCAGCGGGGGGTACTATGGCTACACCTTC.

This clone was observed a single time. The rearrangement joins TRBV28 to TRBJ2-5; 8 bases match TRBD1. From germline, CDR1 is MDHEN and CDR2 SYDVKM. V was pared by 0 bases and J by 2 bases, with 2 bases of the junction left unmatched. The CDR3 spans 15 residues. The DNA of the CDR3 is TGTGCCAGCAGTTTATGGGACAGGGTACAAGAGACCCAGTACTTC. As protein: CASSLWDRVQETQYF.

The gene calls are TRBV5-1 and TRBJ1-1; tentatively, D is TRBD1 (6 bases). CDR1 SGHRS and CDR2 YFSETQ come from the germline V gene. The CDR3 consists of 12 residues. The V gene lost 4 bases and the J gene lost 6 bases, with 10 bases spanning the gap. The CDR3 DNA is TGCGCCAGCAGCCCGACAGGCCCTGAAGCTTTCTTT. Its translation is CASSPTGPEAFF. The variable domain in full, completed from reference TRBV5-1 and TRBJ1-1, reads KAGVTQTPRYLIKTRGQQVTLSCSPISGHRSVSWYQQTPGQGLQFLFEYFSETQRNKGNFPGRFSGRQFSNSRSEMNVSTLELGDSALYLCASSPTGPEAFFGQGTRLTVV.

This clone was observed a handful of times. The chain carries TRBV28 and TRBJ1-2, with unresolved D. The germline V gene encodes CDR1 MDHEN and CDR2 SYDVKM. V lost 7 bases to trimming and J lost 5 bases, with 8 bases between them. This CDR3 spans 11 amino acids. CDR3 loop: CASTPGYGYTF. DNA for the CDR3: TGTGCCAGCACCCCGGGGTATGGCTACACCTTC.

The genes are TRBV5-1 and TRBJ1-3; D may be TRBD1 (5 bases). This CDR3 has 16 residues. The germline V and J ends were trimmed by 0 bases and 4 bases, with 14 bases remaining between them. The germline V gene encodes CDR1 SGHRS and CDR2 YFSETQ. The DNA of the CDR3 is TGCGCCAGCAGCTTGGTGGGACCCCAGGACGGAAACACCATATATTTT. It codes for CASSLVGPQDGNTIYF.

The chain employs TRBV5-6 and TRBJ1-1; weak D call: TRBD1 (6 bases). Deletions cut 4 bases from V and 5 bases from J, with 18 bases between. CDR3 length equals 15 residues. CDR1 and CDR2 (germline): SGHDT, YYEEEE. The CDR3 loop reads CASSDYTGWETEAFF. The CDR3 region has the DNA TGTGCCAGCAGCGACTATACAGGGTGGGAAACTGAAGCTTTCTTT.

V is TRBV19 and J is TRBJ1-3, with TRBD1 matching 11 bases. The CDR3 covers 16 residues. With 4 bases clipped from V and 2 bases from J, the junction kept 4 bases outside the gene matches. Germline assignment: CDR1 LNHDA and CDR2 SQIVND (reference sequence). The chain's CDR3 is CASSTRDRGAGNTIYF. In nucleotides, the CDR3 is TGTGCCAGTAGTACCCGGGACAGGGGGGCTGGAAACACCATATATTTT.

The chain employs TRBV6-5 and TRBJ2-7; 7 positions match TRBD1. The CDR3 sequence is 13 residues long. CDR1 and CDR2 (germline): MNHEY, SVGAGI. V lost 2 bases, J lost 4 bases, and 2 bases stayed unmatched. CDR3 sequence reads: CASSYDRAYEQYF. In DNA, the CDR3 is TGTGCCAGCAGTTACGACAGGGCGTACGAGCAGTACTTC.

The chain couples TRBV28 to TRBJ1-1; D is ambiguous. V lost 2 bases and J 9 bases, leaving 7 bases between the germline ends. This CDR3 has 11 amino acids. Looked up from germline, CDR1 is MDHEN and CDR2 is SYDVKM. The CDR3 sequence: CASSLSRQAFF. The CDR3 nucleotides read TGTGCCAGCAGTTTAAGTCGGCAAGCTTTCTTT.

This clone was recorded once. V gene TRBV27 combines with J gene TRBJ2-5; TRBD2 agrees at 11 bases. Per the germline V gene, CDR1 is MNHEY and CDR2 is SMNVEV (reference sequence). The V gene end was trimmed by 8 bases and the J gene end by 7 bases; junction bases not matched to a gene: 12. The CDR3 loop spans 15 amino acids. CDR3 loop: CASGPQASGGRTQYF. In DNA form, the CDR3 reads TGTGCCAGCGGGCCTCAGGCTAGCGGGGGGCGGACCCAGTACTTC.

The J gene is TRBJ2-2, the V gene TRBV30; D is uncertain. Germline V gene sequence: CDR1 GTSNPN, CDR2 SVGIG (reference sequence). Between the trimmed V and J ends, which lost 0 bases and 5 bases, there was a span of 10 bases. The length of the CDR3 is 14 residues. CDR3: CAWSVGLGTGELFF. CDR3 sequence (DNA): TGTGCCTGGAGTGTAGGCCTGGGGACCGGGGAGCTGTTTTTT. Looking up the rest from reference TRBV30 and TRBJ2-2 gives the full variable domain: SQTIHQWPATLVQPVGSPLSLECTVEGTSNPNLYWYRQAAGRGLQLLFYSVGIGQISSEVPQNLSASRPQDRQFILSSKKLLLSDSGFYLCAWSVGLGTGELFFGEGSRLTVL.

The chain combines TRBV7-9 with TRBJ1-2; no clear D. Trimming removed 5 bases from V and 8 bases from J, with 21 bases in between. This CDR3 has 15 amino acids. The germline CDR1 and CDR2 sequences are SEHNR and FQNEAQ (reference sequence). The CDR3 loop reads CASSQPSRSLGGYTF. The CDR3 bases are TGTGCCAGCAGCCAACCCTCCCGGTCCCTGGGAGGCTACACCTTC.

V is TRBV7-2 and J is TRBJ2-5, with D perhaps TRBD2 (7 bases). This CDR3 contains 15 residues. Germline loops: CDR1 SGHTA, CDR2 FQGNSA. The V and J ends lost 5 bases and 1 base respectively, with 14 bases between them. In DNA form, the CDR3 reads TGTGCCAGCAGCCTGCGGGGGCCGACCCAAGAGACCCAGTACTTC. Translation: CASSLRGPTQETQYF. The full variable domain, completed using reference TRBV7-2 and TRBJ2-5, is GAGVSQSPSNKVTEKGKDVELRCDPISGHTALYWYRQSLGQGLEFLIYFQGNSAPDKSGLPSDRFSAERTGGSVSTLTIQRTQQEDSAVYLCASSLRGPTQETQYFGPGTRLLVL.

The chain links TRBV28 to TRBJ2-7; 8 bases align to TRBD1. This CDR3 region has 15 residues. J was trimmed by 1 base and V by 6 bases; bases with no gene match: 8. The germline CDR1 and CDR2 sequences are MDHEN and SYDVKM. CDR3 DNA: TGTGCCAGCAGACTCGGGACAGGTGGTTCCTACGAGCAGTACTTC. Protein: CASRLGTGGSYEQYF.

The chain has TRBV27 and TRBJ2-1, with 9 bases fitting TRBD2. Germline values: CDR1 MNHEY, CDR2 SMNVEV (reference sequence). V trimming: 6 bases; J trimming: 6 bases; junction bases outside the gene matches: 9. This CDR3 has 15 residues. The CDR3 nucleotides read TGTGCCAGCAGCACATATAGCGGGAGTGGCAATGAGCAGTTCTTC. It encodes CASSTYSGSGNEQFF.

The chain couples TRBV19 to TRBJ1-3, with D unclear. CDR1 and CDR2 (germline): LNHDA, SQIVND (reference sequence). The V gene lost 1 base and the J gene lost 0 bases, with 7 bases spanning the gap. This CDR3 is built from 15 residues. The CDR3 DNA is TGTGCCAGTAGTATAGCCCCGGACTCTGGAAACACCATATATTTT. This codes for CASSIAPDSGNTIYF.

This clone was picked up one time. CDR3 DNA sequence: TGTGCCAGCAGTTTTGGGGGAGGGACCCAGTACTTC. Protein product: CASSFGGGTQYF. This chain links TRBV27 with TRBJ2-5; TRBD2 might be the D (6 bases). The CDR3 covers 12 residues. From germline, CDR1 is MNHEY and CDR2 SMNVEV (reference sequence). The V end was cut by 3 bases, the J end by 7 bases, with 9 bases between.

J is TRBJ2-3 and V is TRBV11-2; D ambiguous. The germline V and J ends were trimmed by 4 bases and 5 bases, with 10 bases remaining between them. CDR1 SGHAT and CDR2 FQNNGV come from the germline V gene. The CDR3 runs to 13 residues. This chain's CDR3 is CASSSPFRDTQYF. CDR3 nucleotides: TGTGCCAGCAGCTCCCCCTTTCGAGATACGCAGTATTTT.